This T cell receptor beta chain stems from a study of cytomegalovirus exposure and HLA in healthy donors. With 60 Vbeta and 13 Jbeta primers, the PCR was carried out. Original processing methods: Later reanalysis found 75 million to 100 million unique TCR beta chains, around 9.9 million of them shared. Clones were read by immunoSEQ multiplex PCR, and TCRdb kept only the in-frame ones, dropping some. The V and J calls and the clone size are those of that table, but D and trimming were determined from the DNA. This table holds around 150,000 clones, 82% found once. Germline V gives CDR1 MNHNY, CDR2 SVGAGI (reference sequence). The CDR3 spans 14 residues. V gave up 4 bases and J gave up 4 bases; unmatched junction bases: 3.

This receptor was taken from a man in his fifties or sixties in good health and CMV-seropositive. The V gene is TRBV6-6, the J gene TRBJ2-2; 7 nucleotides agree with TRBD1. Sequenced sample: PBMCs. CDR3 amino acids: CASSLTGSTGELFF. The CDR3, as DNA: TGTGCCAGCAGTTTGACAGGGTCCACCGGGGAGCTGTTTTTT.